These 11 T cell receptor beta chains share one sample of origin, sequenced in a study of T cells in Graves' hyperthyroidism and ophthalmopathy. Amplification of TCR beta CDR3 regions was performed using RNA transcripts as template. RT-PCR in the first round (using the HTBI primer set) targeted the TCR CDR3. TCRdb ran MiXCR on the multiplex PCR reads and lists one entry per CDR3 protein. The sample yields about 280,000 distinct CDR3 sequences, less than 30% seen once. Sequencing used blood. The receptors here all came from a man aged 35 to 55 with Graves' hyperthyroidism that later progressed to Graves' ophthalmopathy.

This clonotype occurred many times. The chain joins TRBV7-9 to TRBJ2-7; maybe TRBD2 (5 bases). The germline CDR1 and CDR2 sequences are SEHNR and FQNEAQ (reference sequence). V was clipped by 8 bases and J by 0 bases, with 11 bases between them. The CDR3 is 13 residues long. The CDR3 DNA sequence: TGTGCCAGCTCTTTGGAGGTCTCCTACGAGCAGTACTTC. It encodes CASSLEVSYEQYF.

This clonotype was seen ten or more times. The rearrangement links TRBV19 to TRBJ2-7; TRBD2 agrees at 10 bases. V dropped 3 bases and J dropped 2; count of bases not matched to a gene: 4. The CDR3 runs to 15 residues. Looked up from germline, CDR1 is LNHDA and CDR2 is SQIVND (reference sequence). The CDR3 DNA reads as TGTGCCAGTAGTATTCCCGGGACTAGCGCCTACGAGCAGTACTTC. It codes for CASSIPGTSAYEQYF.

This chain links TRBV11-2 with TRBJ2-2; 10 bases are shared with TRBD2. The CDR3 length is 18 residues. Per germline, CDR1 SGHAT and CDR2 FQNNGV. V lost 0 bases, J lost 4 bases, and 8 bases stayed unmatched. The CDR3 is CASSLEPAGGPGTGELFF. CDR3 coding DNA: TGTGCCAGCAGCTTAGAGCCAGCGGGGGGGCCGGGCACCGGGGAGCTGTTTTTT.

This clonotype was seen a few times. The chain joins TRBV5-6 to TRBJ1-5, with 7 bases fitting TRBD1. Germline V gene data show CDR1 as SGHDT and CDR2 as YYEEEE. V gave up 2 bases and J gave up 7 bases; unmatched junction bases: 9. This CDR3 is 15 amino acids long. CDR3 nucleotide sequence: TGTGCCAGCAGCTTTAGGGGGCTGGGAAACCAGCCCCAGCATTTT. Residues: CASSFRGLGNQPQHF.

This clonotype was seen at least ten times. The chain has TRBV12-3 or TRBV12-4 and TRBJ2-5; no clear D gene. V lost 2 bases, J lost 5 bases, and 12 bases lay in between. This CDR3 spans 14 amino acids. This CDR3 is CASSLREMRETQYF. The CDR3 DNA sequence: TGTGCCAGCAGTTTAAGAGAGATGAGGGAGACCCAGTACTTC.

The table lists this clonotype with many counts. Here the CDR3 reads CASSPPGQGPGYTF. CDR3 DNA: TGTGCCAGCAGTCCCCCGGGACAGGGTCCTGGCTACACCTTC. This chain joins TRBV12-3 or TRBV12-4 and TRBJ1-2; the match to TRBD1 covers 9 bases. The CDR3 consists of 14 residues. V lost 5 bases to trimming and J lost 7 bases; unmatched junction nucleotides: 8.

The sample holds many counts of this clonotype. V and J are TRBV4-2 and TRBJ2-7; 11 bases map to TRBD1. The CDR3 totals 17 residues. Germline-derived CDR1 and CDR2 are LGHNA and YNFKEQ. With V trimmed by 3 bases and J by 1 base, 8 bases remained unmatched. CDR3 in amino acids: CASSQSGQGADSYEQYF. The CDR3 nucleotides read TGTGCCAGCAGCCAGTCTGGACAGGGGGCCGATTCCTACGAGCAGTACTTC.

This rearrangement joins TRBV9 to TRBJ1-2; no clear D. CDR3 length equals 13 residues. Trimming took off 1 base at V and 7 bases at J, with 11 bases between the two ends. Germline V lookup: CDR1 SGDLS, CDR2 YYNGEE. CDR3 loop: CASSVSANSGYTF. CDR3 nucleotide sequence: TGTGCCAGCAGCGTAAGCGCAAATAGTGGCTACACCTTC. Combining the CDR3 with reference TRBV9 and TRBJ1-2 gives the whole variable domain DSGVTQTPKHLITATGQRVTLRCSPRSGDLSVYWYQQSLDQGLQFLIQYYNGEERAKGNILERFSAQQFPDLHSELNLSSLELGDSALYFCASSVSANSGYTFGSGTRLTVV.

This clonotype has at least ten counts. The chain employs TRBV28 and TRBJ2-7; D unresolved. From germline, CDR1 is MDHEN and CDR2 SYDVKM. V was clipped by 4 bases and J by 4 bases, with 14 bases between them. There are 14 residues in the CDR3. The CDR3 DNA sequence: TGTGCCAGCAGTTCCGGGTCCCCTCCTTACGAGCAGTACTTC. It is translated as CASSSGSPPYEQYF.

This clonotype was found many times. The chain recombines TRBV11-2 with TRBJ2-7, with 8 bases identical to TRBD2. Germline CDR1 SGHAT, CDR2 FQNNGV. Germline trimming cut 0 bases from V and 3 bases from J; bases unmatched to any gene: 7. The length of the CDR3 is 16 residues. The CDR3 reads CASSLDRAGELYEQYF. The CDR3 DNA is TGTGCCAGCAGCTTAGATCGAGCGGGAGAACTCTACGAGCAGTACTTC.

V and J are TRBV6-2 or TRBV6-3 and TRBJ2-7; D remains unclear. Looked up from germline, CDR1 is MNHEY and CDR2 is SVGEGT. V gave up 5 bases and J gave up 3 bases, with 14 bases separating them. The length of the CDR3 is 14 residues. The CDR3 DNA follows: TGTGCCAGCAGTATCGCCCCCGCAATCTACGAGCAGTACTTC. It codes for CASSIAPAIYEQYF.